Given below is one T cell receptor (beta chain) in context. It lacks a known antigen. No per-base quality is available; no much larger clone lies one base away. This sample is part of a study of tumour-infiltrating T cells in Burkitt lymphoma (dated by TCRdb to 2020 to 2021). Broadly, across the study: All epidemiological subtypes of Burkitt lymphoma were represented among the approximately 83 patients who made up the cohort. Clinical outcome was correlated with TCR repertoire data, and overall and progression-free survival were found to be predicted by productive clonality independently of established prognosticators, including age at diagnosis.

In the germline V gene, CDR1 corresponds to SGHRS and CDR2 to YFSETQ. Relative to germline, V is missing 3 bases and J is missing 1 base, with 3 bases of the junction outside any gene match. From the cysteine through the phenylalanine, the CDR3 covers 16 amino acids. Only the CDR3 part of the read is kept: 48 bases, read in frame from the first base. The library was obtained by the immunoSEQ multiplex PCR assay. This is the immuneACCESS table as TCRdb keeps it, with only in-frame sequences that have V and J called. A part of the clones is gone; compared with another copy, unresolved V genes explain less than half, and the rest is unexplained. This sample lists several thousand clones; approximately 81% were detected once. Of the sample, about 11% falls within the top ten clones. Findings and caveats that apply to the study as a whole: Several public clonotypes shared across numerous Burkitt lymphoma patients were found, and shared tumour neoantigen selection absent from diffuse large B-cell lymphoma was thereby suggested.

The receptor chain draws on TRBV5-1 and TRBJ1-6, with 8 bases in between that match TRBD1. The specimen sequenced was tumor tissue. This clonotype was sampled from a human donor with Burkitt lymphoma. The CDR3 protein is CASSSGTGSYNSPLHF. In nucleotides, the sequence is TGCGCCAGCAGCTCAGGGACAGGTTCCTATAATTCACCCCTCCACTTT.